This T cell receptor beta chain was profiled in a study of a mutant IDH1 vaccine in newly diagnosed glioma (dated by TCRdb to about 2021). Study-wide context: In the chemotherapy-containing groups, vaccination started alongside temozolomide cycles, whereas in patients who had radiotherapy alone it started 4-6 weeks after radiotherapy. Prior to enrollment, standard therapy consisting of radiotherapy alone, temozolomide alone, or radiochemotherapy with temozolomide had been administered to patients, with the combination being received by most patients. Longitudinal TCRB deep sequencing was performed for around 23 treated patients wherever samples were available for exploratory analyses. Peripheral blood was drawn at six visits: V03 (baseline), V05, V07, V10, V12 and V13. Of the roughly 30 treated patients, about 60% were male and around 40% were female, and the mean age was 40.4 years. The week-35 safety follow-up was designated visit V12, and the week-47 end of study was designated visit V13.

Taken with the paper, the label for time point translates to: week 47, end of study. Each vaccine dose was 300 ug of a 20-mer mutant IDH1 peptide in Montanide, given subcutaneously with topical imiquimod. Eight vaccinations were administered to patients in weeks 1, 3, 5, 7, 11, 15, 19 and 23, corresponding to visits V03 through V10. The donors had newly diagnosed IDH1-mutant astrocytomas of WHO grade 3 or 4 that showed loss of nuclear ATRX. The samples were drawn from NOA16, a multicentre, single-arm, open-label phase I trial in Germany that tested a mutant IDH1 peptide vaccine in humans for the first time. The DNeasy Blood and Tissue Kit was used to extract genomic DNA from EDTA blood for TCRB sequencing. A word on this clone: Which antigen it targets is not known. Per-base quality was not reported, and no clone a single base away is much larger than it.

From the cysteine through the phenylalanine, the CDR3 covers 15 amino acids. CDR3 DNA is the only sequence kept; it has 45 bases, read in frame from the first base. At the junction V is shortened by 2 bases and J by 7 bases, with 17 bases in between. The CDR1 and CDR2 encoded by the germline V gene are SNHLY and FYNNEI. The paper as a whole reports these results and caveats: It was noted by the authors that analyses of patient blood samples could not be reproduced owing to sample limitations. No apparent relationship was observed between pseudoprogression and alterations in the top peripheral T cell clonotypes detected by TCRB sequencing. PBMC samples for TCRB deep sequencing were selected based on availability. Immune responses induced by the vaccine were seen in around 93% of patients across multiple MHC alleles.

The library was obtained by the immunoSEQ multiplex PCR assay. Rearranged TCR beta chain sequences were amplified with the hsTCRB Kit following the manufacturer's protocol. Sequencing of TCRB libraries was carried out on an Illumina MiSeq. The authors' analysis ran thus. The kit vendor's proprietary platform handled demultiplexing, trimming and gene mapping. Drawn from immuneACCESS, this table holds only the in-frame rearrangements with V and J called that TCRdb kept. Clones are partly lost; checked studies trace under half to an unresolved V gene and leave the rest unexplained. The V and J calls and the clone size are those of that table, but D and trimming were determined from the DNA. The sample table holds approximately 37,000 clones, of which 82% were seen once. Under 20% of the sample rests with the top ten.

Rearrangement joined TRBV2 to TRBJ1-2; 5 matching bases give a weak D call of TRBD1. The receptor's source is a man aged 18 to 29 with glioma. Some clones in this sample may be carry-over from other donors' samples. Specimen: PBMCs, collected from a glioma patient whose treatment included an IDH1 peptide vaccine. Here the CDR3 is given as CASSEIQTGGGGYTF. In nucleotide form, the sequence is TGTGCCAGCAGTGAAATCCAAACCGGGGGTGGTGGCTACACCTTC.